The rows below give T cell receptor beta chains drawn from one sample of a study of blood T cell repertoires in COVID-19. Some clones are missing from TCRdb's copy, which holds only in-frame ones; the method was immunoSEQ multiplex PCR. Of about 220,000 clones listed, about nine tenths are singletons. Sequenced input: PBMCs or T cells enriched from blood (not recorded which). These receptors were obtained from a woman between 40 and 50 years old with acute COVID-19. Each CDR3 is given with its conserved first and last residue. A D gene is named only where the DNA matches it firmly. A clone size is listed for some rows: how often the clone was seen (once, few, many), or a class if it is expanded.

once	TRBV29-1	13	-	TRBJ1-2	CSALRPQGYGYTF	TGCAGCGCCCTGAGGCCCCAGGGCTATGGCTACACCTTC
-	TRBV30	16	TRBD1	TRBJ2-1	CAWSSLGQGAYNEQFF	TGTGCCTGGAGTAGCTTGGGACAGGGGGCCTACAATGAGCAGTTCTTC
-	TRBV19	12	-	TRBJ1-1	CASSDIRTEAFF	TGTGCCAGTAGCGACATTCGAACTGAAGCTTTCTTT
-	TRBV11-2	17	TRBD1	TRBJ2-2	CASSENPTGIYTGELFF	TGTGCCAGCAGCGAAAATCCGACAGGGATATACACCGGGGAGCTGTTTTTT
-	TRBV6-6	14	TRBD2	TRBJ2-1	CASSSAGGHNEQFF	TGTGCCAGCAGTTCGGCGGGGGGTCACAATGAGCAGTTCTTC
-	TRBV7-2	14	-	TRBJ2-3	CASSLGMSTDTQYF	TGTGCCAGCAGCTTAGGTATGAGCACAGATACGCAGTATTTT
-	TRBV5-4	13	-	TRBJ1-1	CASSPSVNTEAFF	TGTGCCAGCAGCCCTTCGGTGAACACTGAAGCTTTCTTT
-	TRBV24-1	17	-	TRBJ1-1	CATSDWLGRLMNTEAFF	TGTGCCACCAGTGATTGGTTGGGGCGGCTTATGAACACTGAAGCTTTCTTT
-	TRBV5-5	15	TRBD1	TRBJ1-5	CASSLDRGTGQPQHF	TGTGCCAGCAGCTTAGACAGGGGGACAGGGCAGCCCCAGCATTTT
few	TRBV9	14	-	TRBJ1-6	CASSVRRGNSPLHF	TGTGCCAGCAGCGTCAGACGGGGAAATTCACCCCTCCACTTT
-	TRBV2	14	-	TRBJ1-3	CASSPGGSGNTIYF	TGTGCCAGCAGTCCGGGGGGATCAGGAAACACCATATATTTT
few	TRBV5-1	14	TRBD1	TRBJ1-2	CASSLGYTGDGYTF	TGCGCCAGCAGCTTGGGGTATACAGGGGATGGCTACACCTTC
-	TRBV27	16	TRBD1	TRBJ2-7	CASSLLGQGVKYEQYF	TGTGCCAGCAGTTTACTGGGACAGGGAGTTAAGTACGAGCAGTACTTC
-	TRBV4-3	13	-	TRBJ2-5	CASSQVVRETQYF	TGCGCCAGCAGCCAGGTGGTTCGGGAGACCCAGTACTTC
few	TRBV18	16	-	TRBJ2-5	CASSPGRGATGETQYF	TGTGCCAGCTCACCCGGCAGGGGGGCTACGGGGGAGACCCAGTACTTC